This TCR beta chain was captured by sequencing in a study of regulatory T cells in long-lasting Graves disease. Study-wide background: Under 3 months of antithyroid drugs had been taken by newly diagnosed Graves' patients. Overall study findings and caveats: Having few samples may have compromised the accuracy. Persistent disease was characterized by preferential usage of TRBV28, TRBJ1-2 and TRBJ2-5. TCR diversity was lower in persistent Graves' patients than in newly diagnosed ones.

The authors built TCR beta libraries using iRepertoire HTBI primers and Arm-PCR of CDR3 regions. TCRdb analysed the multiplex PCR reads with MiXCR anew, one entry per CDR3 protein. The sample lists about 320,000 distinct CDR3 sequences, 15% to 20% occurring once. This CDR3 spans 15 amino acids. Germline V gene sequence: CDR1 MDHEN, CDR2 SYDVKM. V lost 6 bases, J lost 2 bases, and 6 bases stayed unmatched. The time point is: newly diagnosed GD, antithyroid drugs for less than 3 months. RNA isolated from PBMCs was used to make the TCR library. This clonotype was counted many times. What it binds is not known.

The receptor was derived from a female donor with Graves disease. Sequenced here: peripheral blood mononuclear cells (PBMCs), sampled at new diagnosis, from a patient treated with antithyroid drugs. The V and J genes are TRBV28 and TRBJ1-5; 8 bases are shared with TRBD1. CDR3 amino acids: CASRKGQGGNQPQHF. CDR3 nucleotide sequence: TGTGCCAGCAGGAAAGGACAGGGAGGCAATCAGCCCCAGCATTTT.